A single sample is the source of the 17 T cell receptor beta chains below, sequenced in a study of cytomegalovirus exposure and HLA in healthy donors. The primer mix had 60 Vbeta and 13 Jbeta primers. Sequencing used immunoSEQ multiplex PCR; TCRdb keeps in-frame clones, though not all of them. The data hold some 80,000 clones, with 78% observed a single time. Material: PBMCs. The receptors here all came from a man between 35 and 55 years old in good health and CMV-seronegative.

The chain employs TRBV5-4 and TRBJ1-1, with D perhaps matching TRBD1 (5 bases). This CDR3 contains 13 residues. CDR1 and CDR2 from the germline V gene are SGHNT and YYREEE (reference sequence). V dropped 2 bases and J dropped 11 bases, with 16 bases sitting between them. CDR3 residues: CASSLDLEGCAFF. In DNA form, the CDR3 reads TGTGCCAGCAGCTTAGACCTGGAGGGGTGTGCTTTCTTT.

V is TRBV5-1 and J is TRBJ2-7, with D maybe TRBD1 (6 bases). This CDR3 has 14 amino acids. Germline-derived CDR1 and CDR2 are SGHRS and YFSETQ. Trimming shortened V by 1 base and J by 7 bases, and 15 bases separated the two germline ends. CDR3 residues: CASSLTGPSLEQYF. CDR3 coding DNA: TGCGCCAGCAGCTTGACAGGGCCTTCCCTTGAGCAGTACTTC.

The chain's CDR3 is CASTSIPSQETQYF. Written as DNA, the CDR3 is TGTGCCAGCACAAGCATTCCGAGCCAAGAGACCCAGTACTTC. The rearrangement joins TRBV6-5 to TRBJ2-5; D remains ambiguous. This CDR3 spans 14 amino acids. Germline V CDR1 and CDR2: MNHEY, SVGAGI. Trimming removed 7 bases from V and 1 base from J, with 13 bases in between.

The chain links TRBV18 to TRBJ2-2; tentatively, D is TRBD1 (6 bases). Trimming took off 6 bases at V and 5 bases at J, with 13 bases between the two ends. CDR3 size: 14 residues. Germline lookup yields CDR1 KGHSH and CDR2 LQKENI. For the CDR3, the DNA is TGTGCCAGCTCCCCTAGGACAGAGACCGGGGAGCTGTTTTTT. It codes for CASSPRTETGELFF.

The V gene is TRBV19, the J gene TRBJ2-1; TRBD1 might be the D (6 bases). Germline V gene lookup returns CDR1 LNHDA and CDR2 SQIVND (reference sequence). The CDR3 has 15 residues. Trimming removed 2 bases at V and 4 bases at J, with 12 bases between. CDR3 DNA sequence: TGTGCCAGTAGTATACTAGAGGGGGATTACAATGAGCAGTTCTTC. Protein sequence: CASSILEGDYNEQFF.

The chain carries TRBV19 and TRBJ2-1, with TRBD2 as a possible D gene (5 bases). V shed 7 bases and J shed 3 bases, with 16 bases lying between them. The V gene's germline CDR1 is LNHDA and CDR2 SQIVND (reference sequence). The CDR3 has 15 residues. The DNA of the CDR3 is TGTGCCAGTAAGGGTAGAAGCGGATACTACAATGAGCAGTTCTTC. This translates into CASKGRSGYYNEQFF.

The chain is built from TRBV6-1 and TRBJ2-3, with 10 bases aligning to TRBD1. Per germline, CDR1 MNHNS and CDR2 SASEGT. The trim removed 10 bases at V and 5 bases at J, leaving 12 bases unmatched. This CDR3 is 15 amino acids long. The CDR3 is CATLGRQGARDTQYF. CDR3 in DNA: TGTGCCACCCTGGGGCGACAGGGGGCAAGAGATACGCAGTATTTT.

V is TRBV5-1 and J is TRBJ1-1; 7 bases fit TRBD1. Germline V gives CDR1 SGHRS, CDR2 YFSETQ. The CDR3 runs 14 residues. V shed 4 bases and J 2 bases; nucleotides not matched to a gene: 5. This CDR3 reads CASSVGQANTEAFF. The CDR3 DNA follows: TGCGCCAGCAGCGTAGGACAGGCAAACACTGAAGCTTTCTTT.

The V and J genes are TRBV6-5 and TRBJ2-7; TRBD1 matches 7 bases. This CDR3 comprises 15 residues. CDR1 MNHEY and CDR2 SVGAGI come from the germline V gene. The V and J ends lost 0 bases and 0 bases, in that order; junction bases with no gene match: 2. CDR3 bases: TGTGCCAGCAGTTACTCGGGACAGAGCTCCTACGAGCAGTACTTC. Amino acids: CASSYSGQSSYEQYF.

The rearrangement uses TRBV5-1 and TRBJ2-7; tentatively, D is TRBD2 (6 bases). Germline V gene data show CDR1 as SGHRS and CDR2 as YFSETQ. The CDR3 runs 12 residues. Trimming stripped 3 bases from V and 4 bases from J, with 8 bases between. The CDR3 loop is CASSSGGYEQYF. The CDR3 DNA reads as TGCGCCAGCAGCTCCGGGGGTTACGAGCAGTACTTC.

The rearrangement uses TRBV25-1 and TRBJ2-5, with TRBD2 matching 8 bases. V lost 2 bases, J lost 7 bases, and 9 bases stayed unmatched. CDR3 length: 15 residues. From germline, CDR1 is MGHDK and CDR2 SYGVNS. CDR3 sequence (DNA): TGTGCCAGCAGTGAAACTAGCGGAATCACTTGGACCCAGTACTTC. Protein product: CASSETSGITWTQYF.

The V call is TRBV18, the J call TRBJ1-5; a weak D match, TRBD1 (5 bases). The V and J ends lost 5 bases and 5 bases respectively, with 13 bases between them. Germline assignment: CDR1 KGHSH and CDR2 LQKENI. The CDR3 sequence is 14 residues long. CDR3 sequence reads: CASSSGRDYQPQHF. CDR3 coding DNA: TGTGCCAGCTCATCCGGCAGGGACTATCAGCCCCAGCATTTT. The whole variable domain, remainder taken from reference TRBV18 and TRBJ1-5, is NAGVMQNPRHLVRRRGQEARLRCSPMKGHSHVYWYRQLPEEGLKFMVYLQKENIIDESGMPKERFSAEFPKEGPSILRIQQVVRGDSAAYFCASSSGRDYQPQHFGDGTRLSIL.

The V gene is TRBV7-2, the J gene TRBJ1-1, with 11 bases matching TRBD1. The CDR3 runs to 16 residues. The V and J ends lost 11 bases and 0 bases, in that order; junction bases with no gene match: 11. The germline gives CDR1 SGHTA, CDR2 FQGNSA. The CDR3 protein is CAGGDGTGGLNTEAFF. The CDR3 region has the DNA TGTGCCGGGGGGGATGGGACAGGGGGTTTGAACACTGAAGCTTTCTTT.

V is TRBV28 and J is TRBJ2-1, with D perhaps matching TRBD1 (8 bases). From germline, CDR1 is MDHEN and CDR2 SYDVKM. The length of the CDR3 is 14 residues. V was pared by 5 bases and J by 3 bases, with 11 bases between. CDR3 sequence reads: CASSTGGGYNEQFF. CDR3 nucleotide sequence: TGTGCCAGCAGTACAGGGGGGGGCTACAATGAGCAGTTCTTC. Complete variable domain (other parts from reference TRBV28 and TRBJ2-1): DVKVTQSSRYLVKRTGEKVFLECVQDMDHENMFWYRQDPGLGLRLIYFSYDVKMKEKGDIPEGYSVSREKKERFSLILESASTNQTSMYLCASSTGGGYNEQFFGPGTRLTVL.

This clone was counted a single time. This chain links TRBV9 with TRBJ2-7, with 10 bases that match TRBD2. The CDR3 consists of 15 residues. V trimming: 3 bases; J trimming: 0 bases; junction bases outside the gene matches: 3. Germline assignment: CDR1 SGDLS and CDR2 YYNGEE. CDR3 loop: CASSAAGGSSYEQYF. DNA for the CDR3: TGTGCCAGCAGCGCAGCGGGAGGGAGCTCCTACGAGCAGTACTTC. Full variable domain (missing parts from reference TRBV9 and TRBJ2-7): DSGVTQTPKHLITATGQRVTLRCSPRSGDLSVYWYQQSLDQGLQFLIQYYNGEERAKGNILERFSAQQFPDLHSELNLSSLELGDSALYFCASSAAGGSSYEQYFGPGTRLTVT.

The V gene is TRBV5-1, the J gene TRBJ2-7, with 7 bases lining up with TRBD2. The CDR3 sequence is 13 residues long. Per germline, CDR1 SGHRS and CDR2 YFSETQ. The V gene end was trimmed by 4 bases and the J gene end by 2 bases; junction bases not matched to a gene: 3. For the CDR3, the DNA is TGCGCCAGCAGCAAAACTAGCGCCTACGAGCAGTACTTC. This translates into CASSKTSAYEQYF. The whole variable domain, filled in from reference TRBV5-1 and TRBJ2-7, reads KAGVTQTPRYLIKTRGQQVTLSCSPISGHRSVSWYQQTPGQGLQFLFEYFSETQRNKGNFPGRFSGRQFSNSRSEMNVSTLELGDSALYLCASSKTSAYEQYFGPGTRLTVT.

V gene TRBV28 combines with J gene TRBJ2-2, with 7 nucleotides matching TRBD2. After removal of 8 bases from V and 1 base from J, the junction contained 7 bases not matched to a gene. The CDR3 loop spans 15 amino acids. Germline CDR1 is MDHEN and CDR2 is SYDVKM. Written as DNA, the CDR3 is TGTGCCAGCTCAAGGGCTAGCGGGAACACCGGGGAGCTGTTTTTT. This codes for CASSRASGNTGELFF. Combining the CDR3 with reference TRBV28 and TRBJ2-2 gives the whole variable domain DVKVTQSSRYLVKRTGEKVFLECVQDMDHENMFWYRQDPGLGLRLIYFSYDVKMKEKGDIPEGYSVSREKKERFSLILESASTNQTSMYLCASSRASGNTGELFFGEGSRLTVL.